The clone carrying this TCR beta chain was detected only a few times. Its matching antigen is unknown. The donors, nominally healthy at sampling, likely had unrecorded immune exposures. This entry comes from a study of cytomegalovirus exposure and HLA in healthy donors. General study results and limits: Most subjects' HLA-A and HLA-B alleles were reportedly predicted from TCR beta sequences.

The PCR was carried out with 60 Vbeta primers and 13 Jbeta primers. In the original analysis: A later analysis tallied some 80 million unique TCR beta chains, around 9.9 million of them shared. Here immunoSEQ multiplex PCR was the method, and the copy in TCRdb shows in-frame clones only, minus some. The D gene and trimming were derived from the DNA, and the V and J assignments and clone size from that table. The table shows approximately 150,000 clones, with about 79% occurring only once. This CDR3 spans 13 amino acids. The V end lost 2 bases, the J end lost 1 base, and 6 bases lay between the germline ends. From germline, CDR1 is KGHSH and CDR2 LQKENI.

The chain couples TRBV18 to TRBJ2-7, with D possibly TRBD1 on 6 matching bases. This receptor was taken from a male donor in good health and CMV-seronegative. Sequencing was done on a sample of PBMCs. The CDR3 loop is CASSPTGSYEQYF. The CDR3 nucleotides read TGTGCCAGCTCACCAACAGGGTCCTACGAGCAGTACTTC.